These 21 T cell receptor beta chains were sequenced from one sample in a study of shared clonotypes between healthy human individuals. Measured with immunoSEQ multiplex PCR; TCRdb has only the in-frame clones, and not every one. The sample holds 2,500,000 or so clones, more than 90% seen once. The source material was naive CD4+ T cells sorted from blood. Subset meaning: CD45RA+ positively selected. These TCRs come from a man younger than 30 in good health.

The J gene is TRBJ2-1, the V gene TRBV5-1, with 11 bases aligning to TRBD1. The CDR3 runs to 16 residues. CDR1 and CDR2 from the germline V gene are SGHRS and YFSETQ. Unmatched junction bases numbered 13, after V lost 7 bases and J lost 7 bases. CDR3 region: CASSSAGTGGFNEQFF. Written as DNA, the CDR3 is TGCGCCAGCTCGTCAGCCGGGACAGGGGGGTTTAATGAGCAGTTCTTC. Full variable domain (remainder filled in from reference TRBV5-1 and TRBJ2-1): KAGVTQTPRYLIKTRGQQVTLSCSPISGHRSVSWYQQTPGQGLQFLFEYFSETQRNKGNFPGRFSGRQFSNSRSEMNVSTLELGDSALYLCASSSAGTGGFNEQFFGPGTRLTVL.

J is TRBJ2-3 and V is TRBV10-2; D not certain. In germline, CDR1 is WSHSY, CDR2 SAAADI. The germline V and J ends were trimmed by 1 base and 6 bases, with 5 bases remaining between them. The CDR3 totals 12 residues. The DNA for the CDR3 is TGCGCCAGCAGTGAGTTGAGGGATACGCAGTATTTT. Translation gives CASSELRDTQYF.

Worth noting for this clone: Within the sample, other DNA sequences also encode this same CDR3. The chain recombines TRBV4-1 with TRBJ2-7; no clear D. Germline-derived CDR1 and CDR2 are MGHRA and YSYEKL. V was cut by 1 base and J by 2 bases, with 3 bases left in between. The CDR3 is 12 amino acids. The CDR3: CASSQGPYEQYF. In DNA, the CDR3 is TGCGCCAGCAGCCAAGGCCCCTACGAGCAGTACTTC.

The rearrangement uses TRBV6-6 and TRBJ1-2; no reliable D call. The CDR3 extends over 12 amino acids. With 8 bases removed from V and 1 base from J, the gap between germline ends came to 8 bases. Germline CDR1 MNHNY, CDR2 SVGAGI (reference sequence). CDR3 residues: CASSEINYGYTF. The CDR3 DNA is TGTGCCAGCTCTGAAATTAACTATGGCTACACCTTC.

The chain combines TRBV10-2 with TRBJ2-1, with unresolved D. The CDR3 extends over 11 amino acids. V gave up 3 bases and J gave up 12 bases, with 9 bases separating them. Germline CDR1 and CDR2: WSHSY and SAAADI. The CDR3 here is CASSDRQLQFF. The CDR3 DNA reads TGCGCCAGCAGTGACAGGCAATTGCAGTTCTTC.

The V and J genes are TRBV7-2 and TRBJ1-5; the match to TRBD1 covers 9 bases. CDR3 length: 16 residues. The ends lost 5 bases at V and 2 bases at J; junction bases unmatched: 7. The germline CDR1 and CDR2 sequences are SGHTA and FQGNSA. This CDR3 reads CASSLGQGLGNQPQHF. In nucleotides, the CDR3 is TGTGCCAGCAGCCTGGGACAGGGTTTGGGCAATCAGCCCCAGCATTTT.

This chain links TRBV10-3 with TRBJ2-7, with 9 bases fitting TRBD1. The V segment lost 5 bases and the J segment 3 bases; nucleotides outside the gene matches: 14. The germline gives CDR1 ENHRY, CDR2 SYGVKD. This CDR3 is 17 amino acids long. The chain's CDR3 is CAISTTGGRALNYEQYF. For the CDR3, the DNA is TGTGCCATCAGTACCACAGGGGGCCGAGCGCTTAACTACGAGCAGTACTTC.

Concerning this clone itself: Other nucleotide sequences in the sample specify the same CDR3. CDR3 amino acids: CASSPTIQETQYF. The CDR3 DNA reads as TGTGCCAGCTCACCAACTATACAAGAGACCCAGTACTTC. The J gene is TRBJ2-5, the V gene TRBV18; D not resolved. With 2 bases removed from V and 2 bases from J, the gap between germline ends came to 6 bases. CDR3 length: 13 amino acids. CDR1 is KGHSH and CDR2 is LQKENI in the germline V gene.

CDR3 amino acids: CASRRDSLSYEQYF. In DNA form, the CDR3 reads TGTGCCAGCAGAAGGGACAGCCTTTCCTACGAGCAGTACTTC. The gene calls are TRBV27 and TRBJ2-7, with 7 nucleotides matching TRBD1. Unmatched junction bases numbered 6, after V lost 6 bases and J lost 1 base. This CDR3 region has 14 residues. Germline CDR1 is MNHEY and CDR2 is SMNVEV (reference sequence).

Comments on this clone: The sample has other DNA sequences that encode this CDR3 too. The genes are TRBV5-4 and TRBJ1-2; D gene uncertain. The V and J ends lost 0 bases and 3 bases respectively, with 9 bases between them. The CDR3 extends over 14 amino acids. CDR1 and CDR2 (germline): SGHNT, YYREEE (reference sequence). CDR3 DNA: TGTGCCAGCAGCTTGGCGGGAAGGGACTATGGCTACACCTTC. It translates to CASSLAGRDYGYTF.

As concerns this clone: Additional DNA sequences in this sample encode the identical CDR3. The chain is built from TRBV18 and TRBJ2-7; no reliable D call. Between the trimmed V and J ends, which lost 6 bases and 0 bases, there was a span of 9 bases. Germline CDR1 reads KGHSH; CDR2 reads LQKENI. This CDR3 is 13 amino acids long. In nucleotides, the CDR3 is TGTGCCAGCTCGCCTAACCTCTCCTACGAGCAGTACTTC. Translating it yields CASSPNLSYEQYF.

The chain is built from TRBV7-9 and TRBJ2-1; D ambiguous. The CDR3 is 14 residues long. Per the germline V gene, CDR1 is SEHNR and CDR2 is FQNEAQ (reference sequence). V lost 2 bases and J 4 bases, leaving 9 bases between the germline ends. The CDR3 loop is CASSLRTLYNEQFF. The CDR3 nucleotides are TGTGCCAGCAGCTTACGCACCCTTTACAATGAGCAGTTCTTC.

V gene TRBV30 combines with J gene TRBJ2-3, with 9 positions matching TRBD2. The CDR3 has 17 amino acids. V lost 0 bases, J lost 5 bases, and 12 bases stayed unmatched. Germline CDR1 is GTSNPN and CDR2 is SVGIG (reference sequence). The CDR3 protein is CAWSVGVSSGMRDTQYF. The CDR3 nucleotides are TGTGCCTGGAGTGTAGGTGTGTCTAGCGGGATGAGAGATACGCAGTATTTT. The entire variable domain, with the rest obtained from reference TRBV30 and TRBJ2-3, is as follows: SQTIHQWPATLVQPVGSPLSLECTVEGTSNPNLYWYRQAAGRGLQLLFYSVGIGQISSEVPQNLSASRPQDRQFILSSKKLLLSDSGFYLCAWSVGVSSGMRDTQYFGPGTRLTVL.

CDR3 in DNA: TGTGCCAGCAGAACCGGGACTAGGCACAATGAGCAGTTCTTC. Translating it yields CASRTGTRHNEQFF. The chain recombines TRBV28 with TRBJ2-1; TRBD2 aligns across 8 bases. CDR3 size: 14 residues. Germline V lookup: CDR1 MDHEN, CDR2 SYDVKM. V was pared by 6 bases and J by 5 bases, with 6 bases of the junction left unmatched.

A single count supports this clone. This sequence joins TRBV2 and TRBJ1-5, with 8 bases matching TRBD1. Germline CDR1 and CDR2: SNHLY and FYNNEI. CDR3 length equals 15 residues. V shed 6 bases, J shed 1 base, and the junction held 5 bases outside the gene matches. CDR3 DNA sequence: TGTGCCAGCAGGACAGGGGACGGGAGCAATCAGCCCCAGCATTTT. It yields the protein CASRTGDGSNQPQHF. The complete variable domain, with remaining parts taken from reference TRBV2 and TRBJ1-5, reads EPEVTQTPSHQVTQMGQEVILRCVPISNHLYFYWYRQILGQKVEFLVSFYNNEISEKSEIFDDQFSVERPDGSNFTLKIRSTKLEDSAMYFCASRTGDGSNQPQHFGDGTRLSIL.

The chain recombines TRBV5-1 with TRBJ2-3, with D perhaps matching TRBD1 or TRBD2 (5 bases each). Trimming took off 3 bases at V and 0 bases at J, with 8 bases between the two ends. CDR1 and CDR2 (germline): SGHRS, YFSETQ. The CDR3 is 14 amino acids. The CDR3 sequence is CASSWDRSTDTQYF. The CDR3 DNA reads TGCGCCAGCAGCTGGGACCGAAGCACAGATACGCAGTATTTT.

The sample holds one count of this clone. The V and J genes are TRBV6-6 and TRBJ1-5; the D gene is possibly TRBD1 (5 bases). Germline CDR1 and CDR2: MNHNY and SVGAGI (reference sequence). The CDR3 is 13 amino acids. Trimming pared 4 bases from V and 4 bases from J, leaving 8 bases between. CDR3 protein: CASSLTANQPQHF. For the CDR3, the DNA is TGTGCCAGCAGTTTGACAGCAAATCAGCCCCAGCATTTT.

CDR3 DNA sequence: TGTGCAAGTCCCCGACTGGCTTCCGTCGAGAGCGGGAGTTCGTGTGAGCAGTACTTC. Its translation: CASPRLASVESGSSCEQYF. V usage is TRBV12-2 and J usage is TRBJ2-7; the table calls TRBD2, which could not be checked here. TRBV12-2 is a known pseudogene. CDR3 length: 19 amino acids.

The chain employs TRBV7-3 and TRBJ2-1; 8 bases align to TRBD2. CDR1 SGHTA and CDR2 FQGTGA come from the germline V gene. This CDR3 comprises 15 residues. The ends lost 5 bases at V and 4 bases at J; junction bases unmatched: 7. CDR3 in amino acids: CASSPRGGEYNEQFF. The CDR3 DNA is TGTGCCAGCAGCCCTCGGGGGGGCGAGTACAATGAGCAGTTCTTC.

This clone was seen only a few times. The chain carries TRBV6-6 and TRBJ1-2, with 9 nucleotides matching TRBD1. Germline lookup yields CDR1 MNHNY and CDR2 SVGAGI (reference sequence). CDR3 size: 10 residues. V dropped 6 bases and J dropped 11; count of bases not matched to a gene: 1. The CDR3 DNA is TGTGCCAGCAGAGGACAGGGGTACACCTTC. Encoded protein: CASRGQGYTF.

This clone was picked up one time. The rearrangement links TRBV6-6 to TRBJ2-5; D perhaps matches TRBD2 (6 bases). V was pared by 2 bases and J by 4 bases, with 8 bases between. Germline values: CDR1 MNHNY, CDR2 SVGAGI (reference sequence). CDR3 length equals 13 residues. CDR3 loop: CASSYAGRETQYF. CDR3 nucleotide sequence: TGTGCCAGCAGTTACGCGGGAAGAGAGACCCAGTACTTC.